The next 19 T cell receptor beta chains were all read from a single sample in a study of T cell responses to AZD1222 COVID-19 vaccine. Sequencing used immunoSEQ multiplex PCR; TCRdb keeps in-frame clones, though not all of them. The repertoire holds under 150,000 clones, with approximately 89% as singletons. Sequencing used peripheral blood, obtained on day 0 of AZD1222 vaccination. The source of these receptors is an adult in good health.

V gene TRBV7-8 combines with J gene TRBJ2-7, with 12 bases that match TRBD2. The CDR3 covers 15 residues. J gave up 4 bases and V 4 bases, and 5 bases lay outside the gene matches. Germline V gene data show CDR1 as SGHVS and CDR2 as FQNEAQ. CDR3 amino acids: CASSSSGGAQYEQYF. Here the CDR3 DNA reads TGTGCCAGCAGCTCTAGCGGGGGGGCTCAATACGAGCAGTACTTC.

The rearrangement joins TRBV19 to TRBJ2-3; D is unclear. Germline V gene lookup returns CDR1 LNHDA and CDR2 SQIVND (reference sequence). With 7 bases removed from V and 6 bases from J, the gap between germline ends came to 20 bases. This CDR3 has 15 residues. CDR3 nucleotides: TGTGCCAGTACCCGAGAAGGCAGGCTGGGGGATACGCAGTATTTT. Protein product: CASTREGRLGDTQYF.

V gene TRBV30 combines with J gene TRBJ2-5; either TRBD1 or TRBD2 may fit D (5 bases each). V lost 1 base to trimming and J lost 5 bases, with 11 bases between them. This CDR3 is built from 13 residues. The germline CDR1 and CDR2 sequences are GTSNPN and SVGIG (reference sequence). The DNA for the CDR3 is TGTGCCTGGAGTGCCGGGACGGGGGAGACCCAGTACTTC. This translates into CAWSAGTGETQYF.

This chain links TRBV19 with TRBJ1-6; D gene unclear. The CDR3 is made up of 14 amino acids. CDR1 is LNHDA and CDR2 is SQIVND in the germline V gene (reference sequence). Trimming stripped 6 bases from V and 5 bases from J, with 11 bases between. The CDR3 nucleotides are TGTGCCAGTAGCGGAAATGTGAATAATTCACCCCTCCACTTT. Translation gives CASSGNVNNSPLHF.

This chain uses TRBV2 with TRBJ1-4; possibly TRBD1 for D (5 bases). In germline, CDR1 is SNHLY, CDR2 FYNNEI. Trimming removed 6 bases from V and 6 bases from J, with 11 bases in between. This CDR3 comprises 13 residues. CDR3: CASSTGLDEKLFF. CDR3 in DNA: TGTGCCAGCAGCACAGGCCTAGATGAAAAACTGTTTTTT.

The CDR3 reads CASSGTGTLSNQPQHF. The DNA of the CDR3 is TGTGCCAGCAGCGGCACAGGGACCCTTAGCAATCAGCCCCAGCATTTT. The chain uses TRBV7-2 and TRBJ1-5; maybe TRBD1 (6 bases). Trimming cost V 5 bases and J 0 bases, with 14 bases left between them. The germline V gene has CDR1 SGHTA and CDR2 FQGNSA. The CDR3 length is 16 residues.

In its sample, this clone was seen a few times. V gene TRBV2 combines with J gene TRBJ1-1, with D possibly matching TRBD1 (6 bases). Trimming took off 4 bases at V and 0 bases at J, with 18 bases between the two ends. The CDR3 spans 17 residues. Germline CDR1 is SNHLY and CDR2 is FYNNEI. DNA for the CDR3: TGTGCCAGCAGTGTCCCGGGACAAACGATTTTGAACACTGAAGCTTTCTTT. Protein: CASSVPGQTILNTEAFF.

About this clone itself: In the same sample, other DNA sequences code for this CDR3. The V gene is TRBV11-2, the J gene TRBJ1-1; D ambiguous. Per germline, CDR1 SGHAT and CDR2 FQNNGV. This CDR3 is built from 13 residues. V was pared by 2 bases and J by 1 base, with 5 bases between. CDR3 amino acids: CASSLLANTEAFF. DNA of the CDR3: TGTGCCAGCAGCTTACTAGCGAACACTGAAGCTTTCTTT.

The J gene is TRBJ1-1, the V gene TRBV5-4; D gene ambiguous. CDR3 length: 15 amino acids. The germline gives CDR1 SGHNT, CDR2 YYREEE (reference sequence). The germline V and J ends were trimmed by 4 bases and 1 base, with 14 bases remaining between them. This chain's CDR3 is CASSTASDGNTEAFF. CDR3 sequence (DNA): TGTGCCAGCAGCACTGCCTCGGACGGGAACACTGAAGCTTTCTTT.

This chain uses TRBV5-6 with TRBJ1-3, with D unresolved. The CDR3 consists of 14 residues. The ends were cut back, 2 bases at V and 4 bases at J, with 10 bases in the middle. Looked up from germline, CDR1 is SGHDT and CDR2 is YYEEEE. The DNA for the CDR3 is TGTGCCAGCAGCTTTCTGGGAAGCGGAAACACCATATATTTT. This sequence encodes CASSFLGSGNTIYF.

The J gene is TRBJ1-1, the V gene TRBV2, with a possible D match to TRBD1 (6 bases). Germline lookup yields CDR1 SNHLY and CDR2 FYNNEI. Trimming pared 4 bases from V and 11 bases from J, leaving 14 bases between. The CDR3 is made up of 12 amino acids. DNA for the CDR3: TGTGCCAGCAGTGCGGACAGCCCAGGGGCTTTCTTT. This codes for CASSADSPGAFF.

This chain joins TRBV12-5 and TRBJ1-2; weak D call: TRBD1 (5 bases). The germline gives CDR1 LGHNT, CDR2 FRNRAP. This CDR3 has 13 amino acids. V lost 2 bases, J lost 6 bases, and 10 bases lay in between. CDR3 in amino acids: CASGLIMGHGYTF. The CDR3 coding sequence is TGTGCTAGTGGTTTGATAATGGGACATGGCTACACCTTC.

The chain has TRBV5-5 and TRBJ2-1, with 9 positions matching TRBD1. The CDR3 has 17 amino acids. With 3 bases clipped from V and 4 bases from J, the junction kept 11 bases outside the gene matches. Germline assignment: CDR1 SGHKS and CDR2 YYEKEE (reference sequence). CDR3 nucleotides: TGTGCCAGCAGCTGGGGACAGGGCCGTTTCGGTTACAATGAGCAGTTCTTC. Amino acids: CASSWGQGRFGYNEQFF.

CDR3 sequence: CASSSTGGQFLGAFF. CDR3 sequence (DNA): TGTGCCAGCAGTTCCACAGGGGGCCAGTTTTTAGGAGCTTTCTTT. The gene calls are TRBV28 and TRBJ1-1; 9 bases fit TRBD1. Looked up from germline, CDR1 is MDHEN and CDR2 is SYDVKM. V shed 4 bases, J shed 10 bases, and the junction held 13 bases outside the gene matches. The CDR3 is 15 amino acids. The complete variable domain, with remaining parts taken from reference TRBV28 and TRBJ1-1, reads DVKVTQSSRYLVKRTGEKVFLECVQDMDHENMFWYRQDPGLGLRLIYFSYDVKMKEKGDIPEGYSVSREKKERFSLILESASTNQTSMYLCASSSTGGQFLGAFFGQGTRLTVV.

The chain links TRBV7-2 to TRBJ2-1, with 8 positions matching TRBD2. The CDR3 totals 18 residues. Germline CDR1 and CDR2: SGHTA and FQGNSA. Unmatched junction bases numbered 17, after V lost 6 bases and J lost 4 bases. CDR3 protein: CASRPSPGGSGEYNEQFF. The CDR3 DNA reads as TGTGCCAGCAGACCTTCTCCCGGAGGTAGCGGGGAGTACAATGAGCAGTTCTTC.

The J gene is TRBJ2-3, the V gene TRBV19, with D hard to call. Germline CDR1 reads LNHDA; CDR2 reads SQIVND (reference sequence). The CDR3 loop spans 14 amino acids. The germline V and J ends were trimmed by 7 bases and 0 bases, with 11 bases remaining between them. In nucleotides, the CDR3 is TGTGCCAGTACTCGGCGACCTAGCACAGATACGCAGTATTTT. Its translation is CASTRRPSTDTQYF.

The CDR3 DNA is TGTGCCTGGTCCCCGATAGGTCTGAAGTATGGCTACACCTTC. Protein sequence: CAWSPIGLKYGYTF. The chain joins TRBV30 to TRBJ1-2, with no clear D. Germline lookup yields CDR1 GTSNPN and CDR2 SVGIG (reference sequence). The V end lost 5 bases, the J end lost 5 bases, and 18 bases lay between the germline ends. CDR3 length equals 14 residues.

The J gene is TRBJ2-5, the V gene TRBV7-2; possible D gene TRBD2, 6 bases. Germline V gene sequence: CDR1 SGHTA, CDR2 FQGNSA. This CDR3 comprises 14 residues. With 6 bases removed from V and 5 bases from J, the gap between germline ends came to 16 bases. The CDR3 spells CASSVAARGETQYF. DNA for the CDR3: TGTGCCAGCAGTGTAGCGGCGAGGGGCGAGACCCAGTACTTC.

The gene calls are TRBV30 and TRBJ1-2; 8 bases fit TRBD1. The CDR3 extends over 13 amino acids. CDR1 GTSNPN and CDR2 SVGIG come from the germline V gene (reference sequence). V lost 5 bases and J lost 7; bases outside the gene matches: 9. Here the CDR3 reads CAWALQGERGYTF. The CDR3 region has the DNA TGTGCCTGGGCCCTACAGGGGGAGCGTGGCTACACCTTC.